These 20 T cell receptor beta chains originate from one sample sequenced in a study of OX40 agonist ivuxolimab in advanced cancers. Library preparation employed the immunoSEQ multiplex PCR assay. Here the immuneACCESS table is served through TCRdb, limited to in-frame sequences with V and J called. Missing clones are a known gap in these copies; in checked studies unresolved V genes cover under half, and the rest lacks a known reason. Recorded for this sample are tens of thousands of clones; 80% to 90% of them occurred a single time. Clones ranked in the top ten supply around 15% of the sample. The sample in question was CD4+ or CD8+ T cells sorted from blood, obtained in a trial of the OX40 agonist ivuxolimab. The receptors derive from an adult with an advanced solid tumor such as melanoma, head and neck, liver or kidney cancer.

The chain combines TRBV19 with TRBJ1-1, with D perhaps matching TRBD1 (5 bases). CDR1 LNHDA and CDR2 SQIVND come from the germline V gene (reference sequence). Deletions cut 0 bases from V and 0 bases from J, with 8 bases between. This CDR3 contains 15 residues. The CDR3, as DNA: TGTGCCAGTAGTATAGATTCAGGGTTGAACACTGAAGCTTTCTTT. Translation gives CASSIDSGLNTEAFF.

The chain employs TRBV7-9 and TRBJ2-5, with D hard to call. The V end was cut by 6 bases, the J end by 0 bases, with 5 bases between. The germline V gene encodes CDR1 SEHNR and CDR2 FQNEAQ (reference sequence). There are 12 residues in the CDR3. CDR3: CASSDYQETQYF. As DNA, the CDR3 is TGTGCCAGCAGTGACTACCAAGAGACCCAGTACTTC.

The CDR3 sequence is CASSPAGTASNQPQHF. In DNA form, the CDR3 reads TGTGCCAGCTCACCCGCCGGGACAGCAAGCAATCAGCCCCAGCATTTT. The V gene is TRBV18, the J gene TRBJ1-5; 7 nucleotides match TRBD1. The V and J ends lost 3 bases and 1 base, in that order; junction bases with no gene match: 6. This CDR3 region has 16 residues. Germline loops: CDR1 KGHSH, CDR2 LQKENI.

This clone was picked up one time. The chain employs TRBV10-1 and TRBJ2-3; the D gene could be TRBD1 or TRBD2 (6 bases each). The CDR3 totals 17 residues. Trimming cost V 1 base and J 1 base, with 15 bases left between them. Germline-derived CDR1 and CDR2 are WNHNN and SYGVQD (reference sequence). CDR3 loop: CASSELEGDVGTDTQYF. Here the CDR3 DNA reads TGCGCCAGCAGTGAGTTGGAGGGGGACGTCGGCACAGATACGCAGTATTTT.

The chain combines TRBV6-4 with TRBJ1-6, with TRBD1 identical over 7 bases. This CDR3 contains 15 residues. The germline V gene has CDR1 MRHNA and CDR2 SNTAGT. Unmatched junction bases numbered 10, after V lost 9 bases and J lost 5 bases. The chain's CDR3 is CASRDSSINNSPLHF. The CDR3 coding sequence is TGTGCCAGTAGGGACAGCTCAATTAATAATTCACCCCTCCACTTT.

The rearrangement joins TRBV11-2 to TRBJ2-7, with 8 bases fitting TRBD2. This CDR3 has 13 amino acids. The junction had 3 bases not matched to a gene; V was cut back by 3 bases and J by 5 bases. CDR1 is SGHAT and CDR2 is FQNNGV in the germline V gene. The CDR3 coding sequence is TGTGCCAGCAGCTTTAGCGGGGTAAACGAGCAGTACTTC. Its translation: CASSFSGVNEQYF.

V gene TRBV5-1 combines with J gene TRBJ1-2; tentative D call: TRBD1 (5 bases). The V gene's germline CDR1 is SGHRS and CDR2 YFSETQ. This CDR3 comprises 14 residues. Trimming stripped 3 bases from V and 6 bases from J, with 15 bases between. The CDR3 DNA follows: TGCGCCAGCAGCTCCGATGAAGGGGTGGATGGCTACACCTTC. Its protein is CASSSDEGVDGYTF.

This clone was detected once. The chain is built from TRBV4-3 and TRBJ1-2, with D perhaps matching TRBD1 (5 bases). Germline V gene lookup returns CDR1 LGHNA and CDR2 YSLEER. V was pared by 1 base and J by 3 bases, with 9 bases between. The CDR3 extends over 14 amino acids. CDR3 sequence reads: CASSQARRDYGYTF. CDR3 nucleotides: TGCGCCAGCAGCCAAGCCCGCAGGGACTATGGCTACACCTTC.

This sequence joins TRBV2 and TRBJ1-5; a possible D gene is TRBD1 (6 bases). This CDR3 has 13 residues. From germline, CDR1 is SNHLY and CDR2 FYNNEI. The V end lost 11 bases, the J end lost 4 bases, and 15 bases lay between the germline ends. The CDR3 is CAGRGGGNQPQHF. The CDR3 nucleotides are TGTGCCGGACGGGGAGGGGGAAATCAGCCCCAGCATTTT.

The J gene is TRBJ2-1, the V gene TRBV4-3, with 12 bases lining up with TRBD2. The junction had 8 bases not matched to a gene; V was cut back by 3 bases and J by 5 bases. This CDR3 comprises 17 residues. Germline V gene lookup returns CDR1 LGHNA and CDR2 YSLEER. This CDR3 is CASSHSLAGGPDNEQFF. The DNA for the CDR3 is TGCGCCAGCAGCCATTCTCTAGCGGGGGGGCCGGACAATGAGCAGTTCTTC.

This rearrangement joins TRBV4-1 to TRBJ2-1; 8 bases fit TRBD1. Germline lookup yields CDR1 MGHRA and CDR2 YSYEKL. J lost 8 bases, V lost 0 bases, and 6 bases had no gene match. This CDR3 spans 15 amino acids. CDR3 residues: CASSQEQGGGHEQFF. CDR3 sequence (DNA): TGCGCCAGCAGCCAAGAACAGGGGGGTGGGCATGAGCAGTTCTTC.

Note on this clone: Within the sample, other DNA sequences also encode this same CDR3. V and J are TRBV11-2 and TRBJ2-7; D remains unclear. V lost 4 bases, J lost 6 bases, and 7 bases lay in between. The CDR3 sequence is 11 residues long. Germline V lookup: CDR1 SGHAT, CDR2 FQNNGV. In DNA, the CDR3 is TGTGCCAGCAGCTCGAATCTCGAGCAGTACTTC. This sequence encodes CASSSNLEQYF.

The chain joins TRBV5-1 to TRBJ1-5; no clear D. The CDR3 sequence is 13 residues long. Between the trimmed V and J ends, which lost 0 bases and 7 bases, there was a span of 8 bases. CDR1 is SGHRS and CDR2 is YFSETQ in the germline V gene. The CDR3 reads CASSLEGFQPQHF. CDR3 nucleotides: TGCGCCAGCAGCTTGGAAGGGTTCCAGCCCCAGCATTTT.

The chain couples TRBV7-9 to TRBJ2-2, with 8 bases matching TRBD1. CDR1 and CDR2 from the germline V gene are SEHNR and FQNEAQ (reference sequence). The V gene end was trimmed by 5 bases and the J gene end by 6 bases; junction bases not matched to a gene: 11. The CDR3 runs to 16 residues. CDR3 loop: CASSPPRTGLAGELFF. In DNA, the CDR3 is TGTGCCAGCAGCCCACCCCGGACAGGGTTGGCCGGGGAGCTGTTTTTT. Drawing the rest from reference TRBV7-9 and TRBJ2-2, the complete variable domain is DTGVSQNPRHKITKRGQNVTFRCDPISEHNRLYWYRQTLGQGPEFLTYFQNEAQLEKSRLLSDRFSAERPKGSFSTLEIQRTEQGDSAMYLCASSPPRTGLAGELFFGEGSRLTVL.

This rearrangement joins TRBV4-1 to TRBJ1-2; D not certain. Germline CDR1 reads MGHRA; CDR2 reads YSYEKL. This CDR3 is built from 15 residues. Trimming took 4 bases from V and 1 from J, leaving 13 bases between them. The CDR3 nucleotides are TGCGCCAGCAGCCGCTCCGCCGGGATTAACTATGGCTACACCTTC. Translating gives CASSRSAGINYGYTF.

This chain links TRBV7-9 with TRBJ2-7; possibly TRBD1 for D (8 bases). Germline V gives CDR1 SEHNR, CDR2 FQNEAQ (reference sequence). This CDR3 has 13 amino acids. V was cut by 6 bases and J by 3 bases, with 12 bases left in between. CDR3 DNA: TGTGCCAGCAGGACAGGGGAGGGCTACGAGCAGTACTTC. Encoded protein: CASRTGEGYEQYF.

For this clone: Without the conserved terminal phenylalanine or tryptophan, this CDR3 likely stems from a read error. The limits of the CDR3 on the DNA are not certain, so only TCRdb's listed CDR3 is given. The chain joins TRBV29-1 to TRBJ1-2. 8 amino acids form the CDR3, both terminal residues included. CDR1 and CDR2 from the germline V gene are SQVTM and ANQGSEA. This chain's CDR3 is CSVDNYPV.

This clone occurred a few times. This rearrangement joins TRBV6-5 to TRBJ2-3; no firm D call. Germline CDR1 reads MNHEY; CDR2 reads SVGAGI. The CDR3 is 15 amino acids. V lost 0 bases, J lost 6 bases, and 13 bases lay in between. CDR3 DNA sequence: TGTGCCAGCAGTTACTCACGGACGGCCCTGGATACGCAGTATTTT. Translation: CASSYSRTALDTQYF.

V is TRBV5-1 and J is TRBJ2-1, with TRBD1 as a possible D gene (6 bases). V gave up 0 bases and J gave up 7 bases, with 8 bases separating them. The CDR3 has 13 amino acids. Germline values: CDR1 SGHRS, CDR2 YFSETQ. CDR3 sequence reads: CASSLDRVNEQFF. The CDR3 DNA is TGCGCCAGCAGCTTGGACAGGGTGAATGAGCAGTTCTTC.

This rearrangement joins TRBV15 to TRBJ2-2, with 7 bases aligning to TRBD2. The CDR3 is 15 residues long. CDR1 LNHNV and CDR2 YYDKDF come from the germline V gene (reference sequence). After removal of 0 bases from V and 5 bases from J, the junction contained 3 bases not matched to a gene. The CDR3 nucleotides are TGTGCCACCAGCAGAGATACTAGCGTTACCGGGGAGCTGTTTTTT. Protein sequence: CATSRDTSVTGELFF.